Detailed here is one TCR beta chain. The assay was immunoSEQ multiplex PCR, and TCRdb's table has in-frame clones only and misses some. The sample contains roughly 36,000 clones, roughly 65% of which appear only once. The data derive from a study of STAT5B mutations in CD4+ large granular lymphocyte leukemia. The germline gives CDR1 KGHSH, CDR2 LQKENI. V was clipped by 3 bases and J by 0 bases, with 8 bases between them. The CDR3 has 14 residues. The chain recombines TRBV18 with TRBJ1-1, with D perhaps matching TRBD1 (5 bases). This clonotype originated in a human donor in good health. The sample taken for sequencing was CD4+ T cells from blood buffy coats. CDR3: CASSPDRLNTEAFF. CDR3 sequence (DNA): TGTGCCAGCTCACCCGACAGACTGAACACTGAAGCTTTCTTT.